This T cell receptor beta chain was sequenced for a study of blood T cells in healthy people across ages. With a J-beta primer mix and a sample-barcoded 5' primer, a second PCR ran about 6 to 11 cycles. MiXCR, applied by TCRdb to the 5' RACE reads, yields one record per CDR3 protein. The table has 800,000 to 1,000,000 distinct CDR3 sequences, approximately 49% seen once. The CDR3 consists of 16 residues. Trimming pared 10 bases from V and 7 bases from J, leaving 24 bases between. CDR1 and CDR2 from the germline V gene are SGHKS and YYEKEE (reference sequence). Concerning this clonotype: The antigen is unknown.

Whole-study results and caveats: A conclusive naive versus antigen-experienced comparison was prevented by the unsorted PBMCs.

The TCR comes from a man aged 25 to 40 in good health. The sequencing input was blood. The chain carries TRBV5-5 and TRBJ1-6, with D tentatively TRBD1 (6 bases). In DNA form, the CDR3 reads TGTGCCGGCATGTTCTTACAGGGCCTTGGGAATTCACCCCTCCACTTT. Translating gives CAGMFLQGLGNSPLHF.